These T cell receptor beta chains were read from a single sample in a study of shared clonotypes between healthy human individuals. Clones were read by immunoSEQ multiplex PCR, and TCRdb kept only the in-frame ones, dropping some. The sample yields millions of clones, 90% to 95% seen once. Sequencing input: naive CD4+ T cells from PBMCs. Receptors originate from a man aged 18 to 35 in good health. Some clones in this sample may be carry-over from other donors' samples. Each CDR3 is given with its conserved first and last residue. The D gene is left open where the match is weak. Not all rows give a size; the values are once, few, many and, for expanded clones, a class.

NA | TRBJ2-2 | NA | TRBV27 | TGTGCCAGCAGTTTACGAACTAACCCGCAGAGGAACACCGGGGAGCTGTTTTTT | CASSLRTNPQRNTGELFF
NA | TRBJ2-1 | NA | TRBV18 | TGTGCCAGCTCACGGGACGTCGCAGGGACTTACAATGAGCAGTTCTTC | CASSRDVAGTYNEQFF
NA | TRBJ1-1 | once | TRBV11-2 | TGTGCCAGCAGCTTTGGACACTCAAACACTGAAGCTTTCTTT | CASSFGHSNTEAFF
TRBD2 | TRBJ2-7 | NA | TRBV13 | TGTGCCAGCAGCCTCCGGACTAGCGGCTCCTACGAGCAGTACTTC | CASSLRTSGSYEQYF
TRBD1 | TRBJ2-3 | NA | TRBV19 | TGTGCCAGTAGTCGACAGGGGATATTAGCAGATACGCAGTATTTT | CASSRQGILADTQYF
NA | TRBJ1-3 | few | TRBV19 | TGTGCCAGCAGTATACAGACTGGAAACACCATATATTTT | CASSIQTGNTIYF
TRBD2 | TRBJ2-1 | NA | TRBV4-2 | TGTGCCAGCAGCCAAGAAGGGGCTAGCGGGACGGACAATGAGCAGTTCTTC | CASSQEGASGTDNEQFF
TRBD1 | TRBJ1-2 | NA | TRBV4-3 | TGCGCCAGCAGCCAAGGATCCGGGACAGGTGGCTACACCTTC | CASSQGSGTGGYTF
NA | TRBJ2-7 | NA | TRBV4-3 | TGCGCCAGCAGCCAAGATCGGTTGCCTGGGAACGAGCAGTACTTC | CASSQDRLPGNEQYF
TRBD1 | TRBJ1-5 | NA | TRBV30 | TGTGCCTGGAGCCCTTTGACAGGGGCTCAGCCCCAGCATTTT | CAWSPLTGAQPQHF